This T cell receptor beta chain appears in the sequencing data of a study of post-analysis software for immune sequencing data. On the study more broadly: Relapsing-remitting, secondary progressive and progressive-relapsing forms made up the multiple sclerosis disease courses. General study points: Higher frequency in patients than in controls was seen for a handful of TRBV segments, with TRBV5-6, TRBV5-1 and TRBV20-1 among them. People with multiple sclerosis had a significantly lower normalized Chao1 diversity than controls did.

cDNA libraries of TCR beta carried unique molecular identifiers. The yield from approximately 1 to 10 million T cells was 500,000 or so cDNA molecules in total. Using its own MiXCR run on the PCR reads, TCRdb lists one record per CDR3 protein. The repertoire holds roughly 400,000 distinct CDR3 sequences, with roughly 40% as singletons. This clonotype was seen ten or more times. The antigen remains unidentified. V was cut by 3 bases and J by 1 base, with 5 bases left in between. Per germline, CDR1 MGHRA and CDR2 YSYEKL. CDR3 length: 13 residues. The chain combines TRBV4-1 with TRBJ2-3; no clear D gene. The material sequenced was blood. The sequence was collected from a girl aged 2-10 years with multiple sclerosis. CDR3 DNA sequence: TGCGCCAGCAGCCATGGGGGCACAGATACGCAGTATTTT. This sequence encodes CASSHGGTDTQYF.